The T cell receptor (beta chain) under discussion was sequenced for a study of cytomegalovirus exposure and HLA in healthy donors (dated by TCRdb to 2016 to 2017). With respect to the entire study: In an earlier analysis of under 600 of the donors, about 270 Gb of sequence data and 90 million to 120 million unique TCR beta sequences from roughly 180 million T cells were reported. Roughly 5 DR-DQ haplotypes were handled as single units for association and clustering because linkage in the cohort was strong. In a later genetic analysis, genome-wide SNP genotypes for about 55% of the roughly 670 donors were used, and that subset was treated as a discovery cohort. An earlier analysis of 587 of the donors used high-throughput TCR beta sequencing to judge whether each TCR beta V gene segment behaved as functional or pseudogenic. All discovery cohort repertoires had been generated on a single sequencing platform. Donor age, sex, ethnicity and CMV serostatus were compiled together with the repertoire data. An early release covering about 600 HLA-typed donors comprised approximately 300 gigabases of sequencing data and around 80 million unique TCR sequences. Rather than drawing on any new phenotypic data, the later analysis identified candidate immune exposures from TCR beta sequences and the way those sequences occurred across donors. The study aimed to test whether signatures of past pathogen exposure could be identified by cataloging public T cell receptors. Among the 398 genotyped donors, about 83% belonged to the genetic ancestry cluster associated with self-reported Caucasian donors. Among a few hundred genotyped donors of the cohort, an average of 235,054 unique TCR beta nucleotide sequences were sequenced per donor, around 18% of them non-productive. The T cell repertoires of several hundred subjects were profiled by immunosequencing and related to cytomegalovirus serostatus. Along with the roughly 670-subject first cohort, a separate validation cohort of around 110 different subjects was used. Typing coverage varied by locus: about 629-640 donors for A, B, C, DRB1 and DQB1; approximately 520 for DQA1; around 610 for DPA1; more than 450 for DPB1. In a later analysis, previously published TCR beta repertoires from more than 500 donors were re-analyzed and high-resolution HLA genotyping was added so that TCR occurrence patterns could be studied. The study combined high-throughput TCR immunosequencing, statistical association of individual TCRs with disease status, and machine learning to predict cytomegalovirus infection status. HLA typing covered class I and class II loci at four-digit resolution.

Library prep was done by the immunoSEQ multiplex PCR assay. A mixture of 60 forward primers for TCR Vbeta segments and 13 reverse primers for TCR Jbeta segments was used in the multiplex PCR. The CDR3 region of rearranged TCR beta genes was amplified from genomic DNA by a multiplex PCR assay. On the Illumina HiSeq System, the amplified TCR beta libraries were sequenced as 87-base-pair reads. For the original study's pipeline: In a later analysis, about 80 million unique TCR beta chains were counted across the approximately 620 repertoires, and around 11 million of these chains were shared by at least two donors. Raw reads were error-corrected and collapsed into unique sequences by a nearest-neighbor algorithm in which closely related sequences were merged to remove PCR and sequencing errors. To assign V, D and J gene segments, CDR3 sequences were aligned to IMGT reference sequences. For a sequence to be retained, at least a six-nucleotide match to both a V gene segment and a J gene segment was required. A rearrangement counted as productive if the CDR3 had no stop codons and remained in frame with V and J, and every other rearrangement counted as non-productive. CDR3 was defined by IMGT convention, running from the second conserved V-encoded cysteine to the conserved J-encoded phenylalanine. The earlier analysis of about 620 of the donors excluded sequences that lacked an unambiguous match to a single V gene segment. In an earlier analysis of several hundred of the donors, V segments were called functional above 56.7% productive rearrangements and were called segregating when the between-donor standard deviation exceeded 5%. A statistical classification framework was built for diagnosing cytomegalovirus status from the catalog of TCR beta chain sequences. V and J gene assignment, in a later analysis, came from comparing TCR nucleotide sequences with IMGT/GENE-DB human TR gene sequences. In a later analysis, CDR3 sequences and most-parsimonious VDJ recombination scenarios were assigned using the TCRdist pipeline. In a later analysis, each TCR beta chain was defined by its CDR3 amino acid sequence together with its V-gene family, and reads without a unique V-gene family were excluded. To address suspected cross-contamination and a sequencing artifact, a later analysis removed several hundred highly shared, low-generation-probability nucleotide sequences. For each public chain, a later analysis derived a clonal expansion index from normalized ranks of inferred template counts within each repertoire. A later analysis computed generation probabilities with a VDJ recombination model fitted to out-of-frame rearrangements, and checked the results against IGoR. In a later analysis, hypergeometric tests were used to score TCR-TCR, TCR-HLA and TCR-CMV co-occurrence, with a repertoire-size bias correction applied to TCR pairs. A later analysis estimated false discovery rates by permuting HLA or CMV assignments 20 times. In a later analysis, co-occurring TCRs were grouped with DBSCAN, and TCRdist sequence similarity was added when clustering was performed within HLA-allele-positive subsets. Repertoires with fewer than 30,000 or more than 120,000 public chains, plus five repertoires with anomalous nucleotide sharing, were excluded from co-occurrence clustering. TCRdb stores this immuneACCESS table with in-frame sequences only. Part of the clones is absent; in the studies checked, under half of the shortfall reflects unresolved V genes, and no reason is known for the rest. V and J calls and clone size are those listed in that table; D and trimming were worked out from the DNA. Present in this sample are about 130,000 clones, 60% to 85% of which were seen just once. In total, the top ten clones hold about 1.8% of the sample.

The paper as a whole reports these results and caveats: Around 16 rarely observed V segments, including chromosome 9 orphons, were excluded from the earlier analysis of a few hundred of the donors because counts were too low. Cytomegalovirus status was reported to be diagnosed by the classifier with high specificity and sensitivity in both the original and validation cohorts. In a later analysis, several top co-occurrence clusters were reported to appear linked to parvovirus B19, influenza, CMV and Epstein-Barr virus. Sequencing depth was assumed to be roughly uniform across donors in the presence/absence analyses, though that assumption may not hold. Most TCR sequences were observed very rarely across donors, whereas some public TCRs were present in many individuals. In a later analysis, the rate of TCR association differed among HLA loci, with DRB1 alleles having the most associated TCRs and HLA-C alleles having the fewest. The study listed approximately 150 TCR beta chains as associated with cytomegalovirus. The only immune exposure information available for the cohort was CMV serostatus. A later analysis associated 16,951 TCR beta sequences with specific HLA alleles at a false discovery rate of 0.05. Broadly in line with IMGT annotations, most TCR beta V segments showed up in productive rearrangements about 87% or about 30% of the time in an earlier analysis of about 500 of the donors. When HLA alleles, especially DR and DQ, strongly co-occurred, TCR associations were difficult to assign to individual alleles. A further reported finding was that TCR beta sequences accurately predicted the HLA-A and HLA-B alleles for most subjects in the first cohort. Compared with the roughly 710-donor mean, donors in an Asian-associated ancestry cluster had fewer N-insertions in productive TCRs, according to a later genetic analysis. A later genetic analysis associated a missense DCLRE1C variant with V-gene and J-gene trimming of TCR beta chains, and an independent cohort replicated the association. It was suggested by the authors that the approach could potentially be generalized to other disease states and immunological phenotypes. In this cohort, only TCR beta chains were sequenced, and detectable features were limited by the absence of alpha or paired-chain data. Correlated functional status among segregating V segments might be attributable to linkage disequilibrium, but an unknown experimental factor could not be ruled out. A cluster of highly shared sequence variants was judged likely to be a technical artifact of the sequencing pipeline. Because HLA typing was unavailable for some donors at each locus, only the typed subset was used in association tests. In a later analysis, most CMV-associated TCR beta chains were found to appear HLA-restricted, with HLA associations seemingly driven largely by CMV exposure. Some IMGT-functional V segments, including TRBV6-2 and TRBV6-3, could not be told apart with the 87-base-pair reads, so those segments were excluded. In a later analysis, HLA-associated TCR beta chains showed more clonal expansion and lower generation probabilities than non-associated chains that were equally common. A few of the identified cytomegalovirus-associated TCR beta chains were confirmed in vitro to be specific for cytomegalovirus antigens.

V lost 5 bases and J lost 5 bases; the stretch between them is 18 bases long. The CDR3 holds 15 amino acids from the cysteine to the phenylalanine. The retained sequence is limited to the CDR3, 45 bases, with the frame set at the first base. For CDR1 and CDR2, the germline V gene (reference sequence) lists SEHNR and FQNEAQ. With respect to this clone: Its specific antigen is unknown. It has no much larger one-base neighbor in the sample; base qualities were not kept.

The cohort comprised some 680 healthy bone marrow donors. Cohort members were all nominally healthy when sampled, although unrecorded immune exposures were likely present. The donor tested CMV seronegative, placing the donor among the 300 to 400 seronegative members of the cohort. Every donor gave a peripheral blood sample, and the peripheral blood mononuclear cells from that sample were used for TCR beta sequencing. Genomic DNA extraction from the blood cell samples was performed with the Qiagen DNeasy Blood Extraction Kit. The sequence is built from TRBV7-9 and TRBJ1-2; a weak D assignment points to TRBD1 (5 bases agree). Material: PBMCs. The sequence came from a woman in her forties in good health and CMV-seronegative. The DNA sequence reads TGTGCCAGCAGCCTCTCGGGGGGGTTGCAGTATGGCTACACCTTC. It translates to CASSLSGGLQYGYTF.